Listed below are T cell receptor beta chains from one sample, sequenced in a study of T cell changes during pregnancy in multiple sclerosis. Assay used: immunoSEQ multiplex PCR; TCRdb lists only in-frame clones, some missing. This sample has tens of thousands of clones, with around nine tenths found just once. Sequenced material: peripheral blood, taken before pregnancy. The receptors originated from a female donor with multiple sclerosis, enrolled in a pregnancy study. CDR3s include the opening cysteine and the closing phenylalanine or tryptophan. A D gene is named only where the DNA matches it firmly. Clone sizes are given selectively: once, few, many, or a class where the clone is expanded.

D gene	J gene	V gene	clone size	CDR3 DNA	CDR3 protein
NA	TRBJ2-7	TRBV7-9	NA	TGTGCCAGCAGCTTAGATGCAGGGATCGACGAGCAGTACTTC	CASSLDAGIDEQYF
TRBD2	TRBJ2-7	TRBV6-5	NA	TGTGCCAGCAGTAGACTAGCGGGTATCTACGAGCAGTACTTC	CASSRLAGIYEQYF
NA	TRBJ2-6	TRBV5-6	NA	TGTGCCAGCAGCTTGTCTTGGAGCTCTGGGGCCAACGTCCTGACTTTC	CASSLSWSSGANVLTF
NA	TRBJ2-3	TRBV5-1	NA	TGCGCCAGCAGCTTGCACGGGTCCAGCACAGATACGCAGTATTTT	CASSLHGSSTDTQYF
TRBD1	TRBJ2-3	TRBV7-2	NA	TGTGCCAGCTCGACAGGGTCAAACACAGATACGCAGTATTTT	CASSTGSNTDTQYF
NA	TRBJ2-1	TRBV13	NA	TGTGCCAGCAGCTTTCTTCTAGCAGTTTACAATGAGCAGTTCTTC	CASSFLLAVYNEQFF
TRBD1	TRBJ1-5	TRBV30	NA	TGTGCCTGGAGTTGGACAGGTCATAGCAATCAGCCCCAGCATTTT	CAWSWTGHSNQPQHF
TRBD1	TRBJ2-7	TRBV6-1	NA	TGTGCCAGCATGGAGGAGACAGGGGTTTACTACGAGCAGTACTTC	CASMEETGVYYEQYF
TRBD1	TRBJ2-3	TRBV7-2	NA	TGTGCCAGCTCCGGACAGGGGGCAGATACGCAGTATTTT	CASSGQGADTQYF
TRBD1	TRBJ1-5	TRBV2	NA	TGTGCCAGCAGTGAGTGGACAGGACTTTTGAGCCAGCCCCAGCATTTT	CASSEWTGLLSQPQHF
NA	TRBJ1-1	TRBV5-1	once	TGCGCCAGCAGCTCTGGAGAAGGGAGGGCTTTCTTT	CASSSGEGRAFF
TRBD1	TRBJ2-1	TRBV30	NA	TGTGCCTGGAATAGACAGGGGTCGGGGAATGAGCAGTTCTTC	CAWNRQGSGNEQFF
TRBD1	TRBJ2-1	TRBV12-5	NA	TGTGCTAGTGGTTTGCTGTGGACAGGGGTGGGCAATGAGCAGTTCTTC	CASGLLWTGVGNEQFF
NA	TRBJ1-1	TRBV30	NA	TGTGCCTGGAGACCACTTCCTAACAGGGTCGACACTGAAGCTTTCTTT	CAWRPLPNRVDTEAFF
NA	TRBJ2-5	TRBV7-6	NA	TGTGCCAGCACCCCCGTGGAGGGGGCGACCCAGTACTTC	CASTPVEGATQYF
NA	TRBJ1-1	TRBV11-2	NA	TGTGCCAGCAGCTTACAGGCATTGAACACTGAAGCTTTCTTT	CASSLQALNTEAFF
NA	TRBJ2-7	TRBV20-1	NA	TGCAGTGCAGGAGGGGCGTACGAGCAGTACTTC	CSAGGAYEQYF
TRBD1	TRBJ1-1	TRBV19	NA	TGTGCCAGTAGTTCCCGGGACAGGAATGAAGCTTTCTTT	CASSSRDRNEAFF
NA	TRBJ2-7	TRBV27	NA	TGTGCCAGCAGTTCCCGACAGGGTGGAGGGTACGAGCAGTACTTC	CASSSRQGGGYEQYF
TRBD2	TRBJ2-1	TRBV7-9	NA	TGTGCCAGCAGCTTAGACCTCGGGGGGTTATCGGTGAGTGAGCAGTTCTTC	CASSLDLGGLSVSEQFF
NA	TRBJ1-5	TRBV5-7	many	TGTGCCAGCAGCCTTAGAGGGAGCAATCAGCCCCAGCATTTT	CASSLRGSNQPQHF
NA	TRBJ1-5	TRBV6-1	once	TGTGCCAGCACCCGGACAGCCGAGGGCAATCAGCCCCAGCATTTT	CASTRTAEGNQPQHF
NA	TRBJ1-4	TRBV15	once	TGTGCCACCAGCAGAGATCGCGGTATGGAAAAACTGTTTTTT	CATSRDRGMEKLFF
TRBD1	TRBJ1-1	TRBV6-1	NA	TGTGCCAGCAGTGAATATTGGACAGGGAACACTGAAGCTTTCTTT	CASSEYWTGNTEAFF
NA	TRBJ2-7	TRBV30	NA	TGTGCCTGGAGTCCCAGCTCCTACGAGCAGTACTTC	CAWSPSSYEQYF
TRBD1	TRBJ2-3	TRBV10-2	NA	TGCGCCAGCAGTGGGGGACAGTACACAGATACGCAGTATTTT	CASSGGQYTDTQYF
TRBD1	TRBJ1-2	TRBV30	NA	TGTGCCTGGAGGGGCAGACAGGGAATTGGCTACACCTTC	CAWRGRQGIGYTF
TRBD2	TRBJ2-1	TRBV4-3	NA	TGCGCCAGCAGCCAAGCAGCGGGGGCCTTTTACAATGAGCAGTTCTTC	CASSQAAGAFYNEQFF
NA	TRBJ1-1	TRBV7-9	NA	TGTGCCAGCAGCTTACAGGGCCTGGGCGCTGAAGCTTTCTTT	CASSLQGLGAEAFF
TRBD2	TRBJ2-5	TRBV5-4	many	TGTGCCAGCAGCTTGTTAGCGGGGGTAGATCAAGAGACCCAGTACTTC	CASSLLAGVDQETQYF
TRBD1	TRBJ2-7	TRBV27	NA	TGTGCCAGCAGTTACGCCGGGACAGGATTCTACGAGCAGTACTTC	CASSYAGTGFYEQYF